Shown below are 15 T cell receptor beta chains from a single sample sequenced in a study of cytomegalovirus exposure and HLA in healthy donors. Researchers ran the PCR with 60 Vbeta and 13 Jbeta primers. Clones were sequenced by immunoSEQ multiplex PCR, and TCRdb holds only the in-frame ones, with some missing. Of fewer than 200,000 clones listed, 84% are singletons. Sequences were obtained from PBMCs. These TCRs come from a man aged 25 to 40 in good health and CMV-seronegative.

This chain links TRBV5-4 with TRBJ2-7, with no clear D. The V end lost 4 bases, the J end lost 3 bases, and 14 bases lay between the germline ends. CDR1 and CDR2 from the germline V gene are SGHNT and YYREEE (reference sequence). The CDR3 extends over 14 amino acids. The CDR3 DNA is TGTGCCAGCAGCCGCCAGACTCTCGGCTACGAGCAGTACTTC. Amino acids: CASSRQTLGYEQYF.

The gene calls are TRBV27 and TRBJ2-5; D is uncertain. This CDR3 region has 14 residues. The germline V gene encodes CDR1 MNHEY and CDR2 SMNVEV (reference sequence). The V and J ends lost 6 bases and 4 bases respectively, with 15 bases between them. The CDR3 is CASSHTRLGETQYF. In nucleotides, the CDR3 is TGTGCCAGCAGCCATACCAGACTGGGAGAGACCCAGTACTTC.

This chain joins TRBV7-8 and TRBJ2-5; TRBD2 agrees at 15 bases. The CDR3 sequence is 18 residues long. Germline lookup yields CDR1 SGHVS and CDR2 FQNEAQ. The trim removed 4 bases at V and 4 bases at J, leaving 10 bases unmatched. The CDR3 DNA sequence: TGTGCCAGCAGCTCCCTCTCCGGACTAGCGGGGGGGCGAGAGACCCAGTACTTC. Encoded protein: CASSSLSGLAGGRETQYF.

This clone appeared once. V gene TRBV5-8 combines with J gene TRBJ1-5; perhaps TRBD1 as D (6 bases). V was trimmed by 2 bases and J by 4 bases, leaving 13 bases between them. Germline CDR1 SGHTS, CDR2 YDEGEE. The CDR3 spans 15 residues. The CDR3 nucleotides read TGTGCCAGCAGCTTTGGGACAATGCCTAATCAGCCCCAGCATTTT. Translating gives CASSFGTMPNQPQHF.

CDR3 loop: CASSLWPGRSNTGELFF. CDR3 coding DNA: TGCGCCAGCAGCTTGTGGCCCGGCAGGTCGAACACCGGGGAGCTGTTTTTT. The V call is TRBV5-1, the J call TRBJ2-2; D gene ambiguous. Germline V gives CDR1 SGHRS, CDR2 YFSETQ. Deletions cut 1 base from V and 0 bases from J, with 13 bases between. This CDR3 has 17 amino acids.

The chain joins TRBV28 to TRBJ2-1; D not resolved. The CDR3 contains 14 residues. The V end lost 6 bases, the J end lost 5 bases, and 14 bases lay between the germline ends. The germline V gene has CDR1 MDHEN and CDR2 SYDVKM. The CDR3 reads CASRNGQAHNEQFF. DNA for the CDR3: TGTGCCAGCAGAAACGGCCAGGCACACAATGAGCAGTTCTTC.

The J gene is TRBJ2-5, the V gene TRBV4-3; 10 bases fit TRBD2. The J call may be wrong; the DNA end is better matched by TRBJ2-7. This CDR3 contains 16 residues. The germline V gene has CDR1 LGHNA and CDR2 YSLEER. This chain's CDR3 is CASSQERGLAFYEQYF. The CDR3 region has the DNA TGCGCCAGCAGCCAAGAAAGGGGACTAGCGTTCTACGAGCAGTACTTC.

The V call is TRBV6-6, the J call TRBJ1-5; possibly TRBD1 for D (6 bases). Germline V gene data show CDR1 as MNHNY and CDR2 as SVGAGI (reference sequence). The V gene lost 0 bases and the J gene lost 2 bases, with 8 bases spanning the gap. The CDR3 is 15 residues long. The DNA of the CDR3 is TGTGCCAGCAGTTACTCTTCAGGGGGCAATCAGCCCCAGCATTTT. It translates to CASSYSSGGNQPQHF.

This clone appeared a few times. The chain carries TRBV6-5 and TRBJ1-6; D is undetermined. Germline V gene sequence: CDR1 MNHEY, CDR2 SVGAGI. The CDR3 loop spans 12 amino acids. The ends were cut back, 5 bases at V and 7 bases at J, with 6 bases in the middle. CDR3 in amino acids: CASSLANSPLHF. The CDR3 DNA sequence: TGTGCCAGCAGTCTGGCCAATTCACCCCTCCACTTT.

This chain uses TRBV5-1 with TRBJ2-7; 8 nucleotides line up with TRBD2. From germline, CDR1 is SGHRS and CDR2 YFSETQ. This CDR3 has 15 amino acids. The V gene end was trimmed by 2 bases and the J gene end by 2 bases; junction bases not matched to a gene: 6. The DNA for the CDR3 is TGCGCCAGCAGCTTAGGCGGGGGGAAAGCCTACGAGCAGTACTTC. Its translation is CASSLGGGKAYEQYF.

The chain couples TRBV13 to TRBJ1-2; tentative D call: TRBD1 (5 bases). V shed 5 bases and J shed 2 bases, with 27 bases lying between them. This CDR3 comprises 19 residues. Germline CDR1 and CDR2: PRHDT and FYEKMQ (reference sequence). This CDR3 is CASSHRAGGWVVRNYGYTF. The DNA of the CDR3 is TGTGCCAGCAGCCACCGGGCGGGGGGTTGGGTGGTCCGGAACTATGGCTACACCTTC.

The chain uses TRBV5-4 and TRBJ1-6; 7 positions agree with TRBD1. V lost 4 bases and J lost 10; bases outside the gene matches: 5. This CDR3 is built from 13 residues. Germline CDR1 is SGHNT and CDR2 is YYREEE (reference sequence). CDR3 residues: CASSLYRGSPLHF. CDR3 DNA: TGTGCCAGCAGCCTCTACAGGGGATCACCCCTCCACTTT.

The rearrangement uses TRBV21-1 and TRBJ1-5; the D call TRBD1 from the table was never checked on the DNA. TRBV21-1 counts as a pseudogene. The CDR3 spans 12 residues. CDR3 protein: CASNRGLKPQHF. The CDR3, as DNA: TGTGCCAGCAACAGGGGGCTGAAGCCCCAGCATTTT.

The J gene is TRBJ2-5, the V gene TRBV6-1, with 9 bases lining up with TRBD1. The J call may be in error: the DNA end matches TRBJ2-7 better. The CDR3 is 15 amino acids. The germline CDR1 and CDR2 sequences are MNHNS and SASEGT. CDR3 bases: TGTGCCAGCAGTGAAGGGACAGGGGCTCCCTACGAGCAGTACTTC. Translation: CASSEGTGAPYEQYF.

Note on this clone: Other DNA sequences within the sample encode an identical CDR3. V is TRBV9 and J is TRBJ2-7; D possibly corresponds to TRBD1 (6 bases). This CDR3 has 14 residues. Trimming pared 0 bases from V and 0 bases from J, leaving 7 bases between. Looked up from germline, CDR1 is SGDLS and CDR2 is YYNGEE. The CDR3, as DNA: TGTGCCAGCAGCGTAGGGACAGACTCCTACGAGCAGTACTTC. Translating it yields CASSVGTDSYEQYF.